Sequencing of this T cell receptor beta chain was carried out in a study of T-cell memory formation after mild COVID-19 listed by TCRdb under 2021. At the level of the whole study: TCR sequence clusters from the two donors were largely donor specific. T-cell clones expanding and contracting after mild COVID-19 in a couple of donors were tracked by longitudinal TCRalpha and TCRbeta repertoire sequencing. Two young, previously healthy adult volunteers, one female and one male, were included in the cohort.

The paper as a whole reports these results and caveats: Some responding clones were detected in pre-infection memory, which suggested that pre-existing cross-reactive memory T cells had joined the SARS-CoV-2 response. Clones that contracted from day 15 to 85 showed balanced CD4/CD8 phenotypes, whereas a second wave of clones that expanded from day 15 to 37 leaned towards CD4+. Contracting CD4+ clones appeared mostly in the CM and EM memory subsets, whereas CD8+ clones were enriched in EMRA. The study included only a couple of mild cases, and larger cohorts that include severe cases with pre-infection samples were judged to be necessary. Whether the second-wave clones peaking on day 37 were SARS-CoV-2 specific was not confirmed.

This clonotype has just a few counts. Its antigen is still unknown. Base qualities are not recorded, but no much larger clone differs from it by a single base. The CDR3 runs 14 residues from the cysteine to the phenylalanine. Of the read, only the CDR3 DNA is kept; its 42 bases are in frame from base 1. V is cut by 5 bases and J by 3 bases, and the space between the germline ends is 15 bases. CDR1 and CDR2 were assigned from the germline V gene as SGHDT and YYEEEE. The sample was run on an Illumina NovaSeq 6000. TCRalpha and TCRbeta cDNA libraries were built by 5'RACE with constant-segment primers, adding sample barcodes and unique molecular identifiers. Trizol reagent was used to extract RNA from every sample. Amplification of the libraries took two PCR steps, and the second step added a second sample barcode plus Illumina TruSeq adapters. Sequencing of the libraries was done on an Illumina NovaSeq, producing 2 x 150 bp paired-end reads. From the authors' description of their analysis: Demultiplexing of reads and collapsing into UMI-guided consensus sequences were performed with migec v1.2.7. Using mixcr v2.1.11, UMI consensuses were aligned to TRA and TRB V and J templates and then assembled into clonotypes. Clonotypes were classified as expanded or contracted when called significant by both edgeR and NoisET, with noise models trained on biological replicates. edgeR calls used a false discovery rate-adjusted p below 0.01 and a log2 fold-change threshold of 1. As an exploratory analysis of dynamics, max-normalized trajectories of the 1000 most abundant clonotypes were examined with PCA combined with hierarchical clustering. Each responding clone was given a CD4 or CD8 phenotype based on the CD4+ and CD8+ repertoires, which had been sequenced separately. Starting from the raw public reads, TCRdb applied fastp trimming at Q25, assembled clones with MiXCR and retained in-frame beta chains. Each CDR3 protein gets just one entry, which takes the most common genes and DNA from the rows behind it. The V and J calls, along with clone size, are taken from TCRdb and not from the paper's own processing. This sample has 90,000 to 120,000 distinct CDR3 sequences in its table, and roughly a sixth of those were observed once. In total, the top ten clones hold 5% to 6.5% of the sample.

PBMCs were isolated by Ficoll-Paque density gradient centrifugation. The sequence links TRBV5-6 to TRBJ2-7, with a weak D call of TRBD1 (6 bases match). This sequence was found in a man between 18 and 35 years old who had mild COVID-19 (a few samples of this study predate the infection). The sample titles of this study are shuffled in the database, so cell type and time point are left out; the donor was told from shared clones. The specimen sequenced was PBMCs or a T cell subset sorted from them (not recorded which). The CDR3 protein sequence reads: CASRVAGARYEQYF. The DNA is as follows: TGTGCCAGCAGAGTTGCAGGGGCCCGCTACGAGCAGTACTTC.